The 29 T cell receptor beta chains reported below all come from one sample, sequenced in a study of shared clonotypes between healthy human individuals (dated by TCRdb to the early 2020s). Libraries came from the immunoSEQ multiplex PCR assay. As stored in TCRdb, this immuneACCESS dataset retains in-frame rearrangements with V and J assigned. A fraction of the clones does not appear; measured against another copy, unresolved V genes explain less than half of the discrepancy, and the remainder lacks a known reason. For this sample there are roughly 1.5 million clones; 95% to 99% appear just once. The ten biggest clones cover 0.45% of the sample. Sequencing input: naive CD4+ T cells sorted from blood. The cell subset or site tag for this specimen amounts to: CD45RA+ positively selected. These receptors originate from a man younger than 40 in good health.

This chain links TRBV30 with TRBJ2-2, with TRBD1 matching 8 bases. Trimming took 3 bases from V and 3 from J; bases not matched to a gene: 6. The CDR3 loop spans 15 amino acids. The germline V gene has CDR1 GTSNPN and CDR2 SVGIG (reference sequence). The chain's CDR3 is CAWRSGGVHTGELFF. DNA of the CDR3: TGTGCCTGGAGGTCAGGGGGCGTGCACACCGGGGAGCTGTTTTTT.

The chain recombines TRBV9 with TRBJ2-6, with D uncertain. V lost 0 bases and J 0 bases, leaving 4 bases between the germline ends. Germline V lookup: CDR1 SGDLS, CDR2 YYNGEE. The CDR3 has 15 amino acids. The CDR3 protein is CASSVAHSGANVLTF. CDR3 in DNA: TGTGCCAGCAGCGTAGCCCACTCTGGGGCCAACGTCCTGACTTTC.

The chain carries TRBV4-3 and TRBJ2-3; tentatively, D is TRBD1 (6 bases). Trimming stripped 0 bases from V and 5 bases from J, with 15 bases between. The V gene's germline CDR1 is LGHNA and CDR2 YSLEER. The CDR3 sequence is 16 residues long. The CDR3 sequence is CASSQEVVGAGDTQYF. The CDR3 DNA reads TGCGCCAGCAGCCAAGAAGTGGTGGGGGCCGGAGATACGCAGTATTTT.

The chain is built from TRBV9 and TRBJ2-5, with D possibly TRBD2 on 6 matching bases. The germline CDR1 and CDR2 sequences are SGDLS and YYNGEE. This CDR3 region has 15 residues. V was clipped by 7 bases and J by 5 bases, with 21 bases between them. The CDR3: CASSPGVQSGETQYF. The CDR3 DNA is TGTGCCAGCTCCCCCGGGGTCCAAAGCGGGGAGACCCAGTACTTC.

The chain carries TRBV4-3 and TRBJ2-7, with D possibly being TRBD1 (6 bases). The V gene lost 0 bases and the J gene lost 3 bases, with 18 bases spanning the gap. Germline CDR1 is LGHNA and CDR2 is YSLEER. The CDR3 sequence is 17 residues long. CDR3 coding DNA: TGCGCCAGCAGCCAAGATTATTCAGGGGCCGTCCACTACGAGCAGTACTTC. This encodes CASSQDYSGAVHYEQYF.

To note about this clone: This specimen includes other DNA sequences encoding the same CDR3. The rearrangement links TRBV7-2 to TRBJ2-2; tentatively, D is TRBD2 (5 bases). Germline CDR1 and CDR2: SGHTA and FQGNSA. V lost 0 bases and J 1 base, leaving 6 bases between the germline ends. This CDR3 is built from 15 residues. CDR3 DNA sequence: TGTGCCAGCAGCTTAGCCGGGGTGAACACCGGGGAGCTGTTTTTT. It codes for CASSLAGVNTGELFF. The full variable domain, in which reference TRBV7-2 and TRBJ2-2 provide the parts outside the CDR3, is GAGVSQSPSNKVTEKGKDVELRCDPISGHTALYWYRQSLGQGLEFLIYFQGNSAPDKSGLPSDRFSAERTGGSVSTLTIQRTQQEDSAVYLCASSLAGVNTGELFFGEGSRLTVL.

The chain combines TRBV5-1 with TRBJ2-5; no reliable D call. Germline V gene data show CDR1 as SGHRS and CDR2 as YFSETQ. Trimming removed 4 bases at V and 0 bases at J, with 10 bases between. The CDR3 contains 14 residues. In nucleotides, the CDR3 is TGCGCCAGCAGCACAATAAGTCACCAAGAGACCCAGTACTTC. Protein product: CASSTISHQETQYF.

The chain is built from TRBV9 and TRBJ2-1, with D possibly being TRBD2 (6 bases). With 4 bases removed from V and 10 bases from J, the gap between germline ends came to 12 bases. The CDR3 spans 12 residues. CDR1 and CDR2 from the germline V gene are SGDLS and YYNGEE. This CDR3 reads CASSRGSSEQFF. The CDR3 DNA reads TGTGCCAGCAGCCGGGGGTCGTCCGAGCAGTTCTTC.

The chain uses TRBV7-9 and TRBJ2-7, with 11 bases identical to TRBD1. Trimming cost V 6 bases and J 5 bases; bases outside gene matches: 15. The CDR3 extends over 17 amino acids. In germline, CDR1 is SEHNR, CDR2 FQNEAQ (reference sequence). Here the CDR3 reads CASSSPNSGTGGNEQYF. The DNA for the CDR3 is TGTGCCAGCAGTTCACCTAACTCCGGGACAGGGGGGAACGAGCAGTACTTC.

The chain links TRBV4-3 to TRBJ2-6, with D tentatively TRBD1 (5 bases). Germline loops: CDR1 LGHNA, CDR2 YSLEER. With 0 bases removed from V and 3 bases from J, the gap between germline ends came to 12 bases. The CDR3 extends over 17 amino acids. CDR3 sequence: CASSQDNGAFGANVLTF. The CDR3 DNA is TGCGCCAGCAGCCAAGACAATGGGGCCTTTGGGGCCAACGTCCTGACTTTC.

The chain uses TRBV6-5 and TRBJ2-4; 7 bases are a match to TRBD2. Per germline, CDR1 MNHEY and CDR2 SVGAGI. This CDR3 is 14 amino acids long. J gave up 1 base and V 8 bases, and 5 bases lay outside the gene matches. The CDR3 DNA sequence: TGTGCCAGCCGAGTAGCGGGTGCCAAAAACATTCAGTACTTC. Encoded protein: CASRVAGAKNIQYF.

CDR3: CARQQPSNEQFF. DNA of the CDR3: TGTGCCAGGCAGCAGCCTTCCAATGAGCAGTTCTTC. The rearrangement joins TRBV2 to TRBJ2-1; D unresolved. Trimming shortened V by 9 bases and J by 6 bases, and 12 bases separated the two germline ends. The CDR3 covers 12 residues. From germline, CDR1 is SNHLY and CDR2 FYNNEI.

This clone appeared once. The chain links TRBV5-1 to TRBJ2-5; D possibly corresponds to TRBD2 (6 bases). There are 13 residues in the CDR3. V dropped 4 bases and J dropped 4 bases, with 11 bases sitting between them. Germline CDR1 and CDR2: SGHRS and YFSETQ. The CDR3 loop reads CASSRGGRETQYF. CDR3 nucleotide sequence: TGCGCCAGCAGCAGGGGAGGTCGAGAGACCCAGTACTTC.

The rearrangement uses TRBV13 and TRBJ2-6, with 10 nucleotides matching TRBD2. Germline CDR1 and CDR2: PRHDT and FYEKMQ (reference sequence). The CDR3 loop spans 16 amino acids. V lost 7 bases and J lost 4; bases outside the gene matches: 7. CDR3 coding DNA: TGTGCCAGCACCCTTAGCGGGAGGTCGGGGGCCAACGTCCTGACTTTC. It specifies CASTLSGRSGANVLTF.

The rearrangement joins TRBV18 to TRBJ2-2, with a tentative D call TRBD2 (6 bases). The CDR3 is made up of 17 amino acids. CDR1 is KGHSH and CDR2 is LQKENI in the germline V gene. Trimming stripped 1 base from V and 4 bases from J, with 16 bases between. CDR3 residues: CASSPLTRPGGTGELFF. The DNA for the CDR3 is TGTGCCAGCTCACCACTGACGCGGCCCGGGGGCACCGGGGAGCTGTTTTTT. Variable domain in full (rest from reference TRBV18 and TRBJ2-2): NAGVMQNPRHLVRRRGQEARLRCSPMKGHSHVYWYRQLPEEGLKFMVYLQKENIIDESGMPKERFSAEFPKEGPSILRIQQVVRGDSAAYFCASSPLTRPGGTGELFFGEGSRLTVL.

The chain has TRBV4-1 and TRBJ1-5; maybe TRBD1 (5 bases). The CDR3 extends over 14 amino acids. V was cut by 5 bases and J by 4 bases, with 12 bases left in between. Germline CDR1 reads MGHRA; CDR2 reads YSYEKL. The CDR3 sequence is CASSGIGGNQPQHF. The CDR3 DNA reads as TGCGCCAGCAGCGGAATCGGGGGGAATCAGCCCCAGCATTTT.

J is TRBJ2-3 and V is TRBV5-1, with 8 bases lining up with TRBD2. Losses at the gene ends were 3 bases for V and 4 bases for J; bases not matched to a gene: 7. The CDR3 extends over 15 amino acids. Germline V gives CDR1 SGHRS, CDR2 YFSETQ. CDR3 in DNA: TGCGCCAGCAGCTCTGGACTAGCCCTTTCAGATACGCAGTATTTT. It is translated as CASSSGLALSDTQYF.

The J gene is TRBJ1-2, the V gene TRBV6-5, with a weak D call TRBD1 (6 bases). Germline-derived CDR1 and CDR2 are MNHEY and SVGAGI. Trimming shortened V by 6 bases and J by 2 bases, and 16 bases separated the two germline ends. The CDR3 contains 15 residues. The CDR3: CASRSAGVPNYGYTF. The DNA for the CDR3 is TGTGCCAGCAGATCCGCAGGGGTTCCCAACTATGGCTACACCTTC.

This sequence joins TRBV6-6 and TRBJ2-7; 11 bases agree with TRBD2. Trimming took 6 bases from V and 6 from J; bases not matched to a gene: 10. Germline CDR1 and CDR2: MNHNY and SVGAGI (reference sequence). This CDR3 is 15 amino acids long. The CDR3 loop is CASSLVTSGRVEQYF. CDR3 coding DNA: TGTGCCAGCAGCCTCGTTACTAGCGGGAGAGTCGAGCAGTACTTC.

The chain carries TRBV7-2 and TRBJ2-1; D may be TRBD1 or TRBD2 (6 bases each). The CDR3 sequence is 15 residues long. Germline loops: CDR1 SGHTA, CDR2 FQGNSA. Trimming left V 0 bases short and J 5 bases short, with 11 bases between. CDR3 DNA: TGTGCCAGCAGCTTAGCCGGGGGCGGGCACAATGAGCAGTTCTTC. Its translation is CASSLAGGGHNEQFF.

CDR3 amino acids: CASSGTGGRRDTEAFF. The CDR3 bases are TGTGCCAGCTCCGGGACAGGGGGGAGAAGGGACACTGAAGCTTTCTTT. The chain has TRBV11-2 and TRBJ1-1, with 11 positions matching TRBD1. With V trimmed by 8 bases and J by 3 bases, 11 bases remained unmatched. The CDR3 is 16 residues long. The germline V gene has CDR1 SGHAT and CDR2 FQNNGV. Filled out from reference TRBV11-2 and TRBJ1-1, the complete variable domain reads EAGVAQSPRYKIIEKRQSVAFWCNPISGHATLYWYQQILGQGPKLLIQFQNNGVVDDSQLPKDRFSAERLKGVDSTLKIQPAKLEDSAVYLCASSGTGGRRDTEAFFGQGTRLTVV.

The gene calls are TRBV28 and TRBJ2-3; D gene unclear. Germline CDR1 is MDHEN and CDR2 is SYDVKM. Deletions cut 2 bases from V and 1 base from J, with 7 bases between. The CDR3 is 14 amino acids. CDR3 coding DNA: TGTGCCAGCAGTTTAGGCCGAGGCACAGATACGCAGTATTTT. Residues: CASSLGRGTDTQYF.

To note about this clone: Other DNA sequences of this sample code for an identical CDR3. The rearrangement uses TRBV9 and TRBJ2-7, with D unresolved. Trimming removed 0 bases at V and 2 bases at J, with 9 bases between. The CDR3 loop spans 14 amino acids. Germline V gene sequence: CDR1 SGDLS, CDR2 YYNGEE. The CDR3 DNA reads TGTGCCAGCAGCGTAGGGGGTGGACCCTACGAGCAGTACTTC. Translating gives CASSVGGGPYEQYF.

The V and J genes are TRBV5-4 and TRBJ1-1; D is ambiguous. This CDR3 region has 12 residues. V was shortened by 3 bases and J by 4 bases, with 7 bases between the two germline ends. Germline V gene data show CDR1 as SGHNT and CDR2 as YYREEE (reference sequence). CDR3 bases: TGTGCCAGCAGCTCTGTGGGCACTGAAGCTTTCTTT. As protein: CASSSVGTEAFF.

The chain couples TRBV29-1 to TRBJ2-5; D ambiguous. Germline CDR1 SQVTM, CDR2 ANQGSEA. The CDR3 extends over 15 amino acids. The V end lost 3 bases, the J end lost 9 bases, and 23 bases lay between the germline ends. The CDR3 DNA reads as TGCAGCGTTGATAGGTTAGGTGCTGCAGGATTTGCCCAGTACTTC. Translating gives CSVDRLGAAGFAQYF.

Only one count was recorded for this clone. V usage is TRBV18 and J usage is TRBJ1-1; 10 bases are shared with TRBD1. The CDR3 is made up of 16 amino acids. The germline V gene encodes CDR1 KGHSH and CDR2 LQKENI. Trimming removed 4 bases from V and 1 base from J; junction bases left unmatched: 6. The CDR3 region has the DNA TGTGCCAGCTCACAGAGACAGGGGGCGGGGAACACTGAAGCTTTCTTT. This codes for CASSQRQGAGNTEAFF.

The chain carries TRBV19 and TRBJ1-5; 9 bases agree with TRBD1. The germline V gene encodes CDR1 LNHDA and CDR2 SQIVND (reference sequence). CDR3 length: 16 residues. The V gene end was trimmed by 3 bases and the J gene end by 7 bases; junction bases not matched to a gene: 10. This CDR3 is CASSILPGQGRQPQHF. The CDR3 DNA follows: TGTGCCAGTAGTATTTTACCCGGACAGGGGAGGCAGCCCCAGCATTTT.

Concerning this clone: The junction shows a germline mismatch at one end, possibly a read error. The chain couples TRBV20-1 to TRBJ1-3; no definite D call. The CDR3 covers 9 residues. Germline V gene data show CDR1 as DFQATT and CDR2 as SNEGSKA (reference sequence). CDR3 protein: CGSGNTIYF. As DNA, the CDR3 is TGTGGCTCTGGAAACACCATATATTTT.

This chain uses TRBV4-2 with TRBJ2-2, with no clear D. CDR3 length equals 15 residues. Germline V gives CDR1 LGHNA, CDR2 YNFKEQ. V dropped 0 bases and J dropped 4 bases, with 9 bases sitting between them. CDR3 protein: CASSQDVRFTGELFF. For the CDR3, the DNA is TGTGCCAGCAGCCAAGATGTCAGGTTCACCGGGGAGCTGTTTTTT.